This paragraph reports one TCR beta chain. This receptor's antigen is unknown. Per-base quality was not reported, and no clone a single base away is much larger than it. This sample stems from a study of cytomegalovirus exposure and HLA in healthy donors (TCRdb year 2017). Study-level background: In an earlier analysis of approximately 500 of the donors, under 300 Gb of sequence data and about 110 million unique TCR beta sequences from 180 million or so T cells were reported. To decide whether each TCR beta V gene segment behaved as functional or pseudogenic, an earlier analysis of 587 of the donors relied on high-throughput TCR beta sequencing. An early release covering roughly 600 HLA-typed donors comprised 250 to 350 gigabases of sequencing data and tens of millions of unique TCR sequences. The study was designed to test whether signatures of past pathogen exposure could be identified by cataloging public T cell receptors. Donor age, sex, ethnicity and CMV serostatus were compiled together with the repertoire data. Among roughly 400 genotyped donors of the cohort, an average of roughly 230,000 unique TCR beta nucleotide sequences was sequenced per donor, of which about 19% were non-productive. Genome-wide SNP genotypes for about 65% of the 666 donors were used in a later genetic analysis, which treated that subset as a discovery cohort. All discovery cohort repertoires had been generated on a single sequencing platform. A separate validation cohort of 100 to 150 different subjects was used in addition to the roughly 670-subject first cohort. Among the roughly 400 genotyped donors, approximately 77% belonged to the genetic ancestry cluster associated with self-reported Caucasian donors. The study combined high-throughput TCR immunosequencing, statistical association of individual TCRs with disease status, and machine learning to predict cytomegalovirus infection status. Several DR-DQ haplotypes were handled as single units for association and clustering, since linkage in the cohort was strong. In a later analysis, previously published TCR beta repertoires from 500 to 750 donors were re-analyzed and high-resolution HLA genotyping was added so that TCR occurrence patterns could be studied. The number of donors typed differed by locus, with about 629-630 for A, B, C, DRB1 and DQB1, over 500 for DQA1, some 570 for DPA1, and over 400 for DPB1. The study profiled the T cell repertoires of 500 to 800 subjects by immunosequencing and related them to cytomegalovirus serostatus. HLA typing covered class I and class II loci at four-digit resolution. Rather than using new phenotypic data, the later analysis identified candidate immune exposures from TCR beta sequences and from how often those sequences occurred across donors. Study-wide conclusions, independent of this receptor: Correlated functional status among segregating V segments might be attributable to linkage disequilibrium, but an unknown experimental factor could not be ruled out. A later analysis found that HLA-associated TCR beta chains were more clonally expanded and had lower generation probabilities than equally common non-associated chains. A few of the identified cytomegalovirus-associated TCR beta chains were confirmed in vitro to be specific for cytomegalovirus antigens. Most TCR sequences were observed very rarely across donors, whereas some public TCRs were present in many individuals. Immune exposure information for the cohort was limited to CMV serostatus. The authors suggested that the approach could potentially be generalized to other disease states and immunological phenotypes. The cohort was sequenced for TCR beta chains only, and without alpha or paired-chain data the features that could be detected were limited. Strong co-occurrence of HLA alleles, especially DR and DQ, made assigning TCR associations to individual alleles difficult. A further reported finding was that TCR beta sequences accurately predicted the HLA-A and HLA-B alleles for most subjects in the first cohort. The sequencing pipeline was judged likely to have produced a cluster of highly shared sequence variants as a technical artifact. Sequencing depth was assumed to be roughly uniform across donors in the presence/absence analyses, though that assumption may not hold. The 87-base-pair reads could not distinguish some IMGT-functional V segments, including TRBV6-2 and TRBV6-3, so those segments were excluded. Because HLA typing was unavailable for some donors at each locus, only the typed subset was used in association tests. In a later analysis, most CMV-associated TCR beta chains were found to appear HLA-restricted, with HLA associations seemingly driven largely by CMV exposure. Several of the top co-occurrence clusters appeared to be linked to parvovirus B19, influenza, CMV and Epstein-Barr virus, according to a later analysis. A later genetic analysis reported fewer N-insertions in productive TCRs among donors in an Asian-associated ancestry cluster than the roughly 670-donor mean. A total of 150 or so TCR beta chains were listed by the study as associated with cytomegalovirus. Over 15 rarely observed V segments, including chromosome 9 orphons, were excluded from the earlier analysis of some 590 of the donors because counts were too low. In a later analysis, around 17,000 TCR beta sequences were associated with specific HLA alleles at a false discovery rate of 0.05. Broadly in line with IMGT annotations, most TCR beta V segments showed up in productive rearrangements about 87% or about 30% of the time in an earlier analysis of 450 to 600 of the donors. In a later analysis, the rate of TCR association differed among HLA loci, with DRB1 alleles having the most associated TCRs and HLA-C alleles having the fewest. The classifier was reported to diagnose cytomegalovirus status with high specificity and sensitivity in both the original cohort and the validation cohort. V-gene and J-gene trimming of TCR beta chains was associated with a missense DCLRE1C variant in a later genetic analysis, and the association was replicated in an independent cohort.

Library prep was done by the immunoSEQ multiplex PCR assay. For the multiplex PCR, a mixture combining 60 forward primers for TCR Vbeta segments and 13 reverse primers for TCR Jbeta segments was used. The CDR3 region of rearranged TCR beta genes was amplified from genomic DNA by a multiplex PCR assay. The amplified TCR beta libraries were sequenced on the Illumina HiSeq System as 87-base-pair reads. Processing in the source paper ran as follows. A later analysis tallied around 80 million unique TCR beta chains across the 700 or so repertoires, and approximately 9.9 million of those chains were shared by two or more donors. Raw reads were error-corrected and collapsed into unique sequences with a nearest-neighbor algorithm that merged closely related sequences to remove PCR and sequencing errors. To assign V, D and J gene segments, CDR3 sequences were aligned to IMGT reference sequences. For a sequence to be retained, a match of at least six nucleotides was required to both a V gene segment and a J gene segment. Rearrangements were classified as productive when the CDR3 lacked stop codons and remained in frame with V and J, and all other rearrangements were classified as non-productive. Following IMGT convention, CDR3 was defined as the stretch from the second conserved V-encoded cysteine up to the conserved J-encoded phenylalanine. The earlier analysis of some 550 of the donors excluded any sequence lacking an unambiguous match to a single V gene segment. In an earlier analysis of 587 of the donors, a V segment was called functional when productive rearrangements were above 56.7%, and segregating when the standard deviation between donors exceeded 5%. A statistical classification framework was built for diagnosing cytomegalovirus status from the catalog of TCR beta chain sequences. In a later analysis, V and J genes were assigned by comparing TCR nucleotide sequences against IMGT/GENE-DB human TR gene sequences. In a later analysis, CDR3 sequences and most-parsimonious VDJ recombination scenarios were assigned using the TCRdist pipeline. In a later analysis, each TCR beta chain was defined by its CDR3 amino acid sequence together with its V-gene family, and reads without a unique V-gene family were excluded. As a way to deal with suspected cross-contamination and a sequencing artifact, a later analysis dropped hundreds of nucleotide sequences that were highly shared and had low generation probability. In a later analysis, a clonal expansion index was calculated for each public chain from normalized within-repertoire ranks of inferred template counts. A later analysis computed generation probabilities with a VDJ recombination model fitted to out-of-frame rearrangements, and checked the results against IGoR. Hypergeometric tests were used in a later analysis to score TCR-TCR, TCR-HLA and TCR-CMV co-occurrence, with a repertoire-size bias correction applied to the TCR pairs. A later analysis estimated false discovery rates by permuting HLA or CMV assignments 20 times. In a later analysis, co-occurring TCRs were grouped with DBSCAN, and TCRdist sequence similarity was added when clustering was performed within HLA-allele-positive subsets. Repertoires with fewer than 30,000 or more than 120,000 public chains were left out of co-occurrence clustering, as were five repertoires with anomalous nucleotide sharing. This immuneACCESS table, as held by TCRdb, lists in-frame sequences with V and J called but not all clones. Of the missing ones, under half trace to an unresolved V gene in checked studies; the others have no known cause. V and J calls and clone size are those listed in that table; D and trimming were worked out from the DNA. The sample has more than 150,000 clones on record, around three quarters of them singletons. Roughly 2.5% of the sample comes from the top ten.

In total, approximately 700 healthy bone marrow donors made up the cohort. At the time of sampling, all cohort members were nominally healthy, though unrecorded immune exposures were likely present. The donor tested CMV seropositive and was one of the 289 seropositive cohort members. A peripheral blood sample was collected from each donor, and TCR beta sequencing was performed on peripheral blood mononuclear cells. Genomic DNA was extracted from the blood cell samples with the Qiagen DNeasy Blood Extraction Kit. CDR1 SEHNR and CDR2 FQNEAQ are derived from the germline V gene (reference sequence). CDR3 length: 13 amino acids, cysteine to phenylalanine. Just the 39-base CDR3 DNA is kept, in frame starting at base 1. Trimming accounts for 5 bases at V and 7 bases at J, while the number of junction bases matched to no gene is 5.

The receptor chain draws on TRBV7-9 and TRBJ2-1; the central 7 bases match TRBD1. The clonotype originates from a woman aged 25 to 39 in good health and CMV-seropositive. Sequencing was performed on PBMCs. The encoded CDR3 is CASSPGTVNEQFF. The sequenced DNA: TGTGCCAGCAGCCCTGGGACAGTTAATGAGCAGTTCTTC.